Included here is one TCR beta chain sequence, with context. What antigen it recognizes has not been identified. No per-base quality is available; no much larger clone lies one base away. The sample's time point label, in plain terms: persistent/refractory GD, antithyroid drugs over 5 years with positive TRAb. For both TCR sequencing and RNA sequencing, RNA was extracted from PBMCs using TRIzol. Graves' disease was diagnosed according to American Thyroid Association guidelines. Patients for the study were recruited at an endocrinology department in Xi'an, China. Each patient gave around 9 milliliters of peripheral blood, collected in an EDTA anticoagulant tube. Ficoll Paque Plus density gradient separation was used to isolate PBMCs, and no further T cell sorting was performed. An Agilent 2100 Bioanalyzer and agarose gel were used to check RNA quality, while a NanoDrop 2000 measured RNA concentration.

This sample was taken from a study of regulatory T cells in long-lasting Graves disease (dated by TCRdb to the early 2020s). Broadly, across the study: Persistent Graves' disease was defined as persistently positive TSH receptor autoantibodies together with antithyroid drug treatment for over 5 years. This study used TCR sequencing and RNA sequencing of peripheral blood to compare persistent Graves' disease patients against newly diagnosed Graves' disease patients. Persistent Graves' disease patients in the clinical cohort had taken antithyroid drugs for roughly ten years on average. A total of around 35 samples underwent TCR sequencing, from about 13 patients with persistent Graves' disease and about 20 patients with newly diagnosed Graves' disease. The study was conducted in China and was registered as a clinical trial. Results and caveats for the whole study, not just this receptor: A larger number of public clonotypes was shared among persistent patients (around 2,500) than among newly diagnosed patients (around 880). Peripheral blood alone was examined, since thyroid tissue, which constituted the primary lesion, could not be accessed. Persistent disease showed preferential use of TRBV28, TRBJ1-2 and TRBJ2-5, whereas newly diagnosed disease favored TRBV20-1 and TRBJ2-1. As a limitation, the authors acknowledged that the small sample size may reduce accuracy. Sequencing and analysis were restricted to the TCR beta chain. Persistent Graves' disease patients showed lower TCR Shannon entropy and fewer highly expanded clones than newly diagnosed patients, suggesting clonal expansion.

The library relied on multiplex PCR. The sequencer listed for this sample is Illumina HiSeq 4000. TCR beta libraries were built with iRepertoire HTBI primers and Arm-PCR amplification of CDR3 regions. Before sequencing, the PCR products underwent gel purification. The authors' analysis ran thus. Across samples, 60 to 75 TRBV and roughly 15 TRBJ segments were identified and used for gene usage analysis of CDR3 amino acid clonotypes. COPE and FqMerger were used to merge filtered high-quality paired reads into contigs. Contigs were aligned with BLAST to IMGT TRBV, TRBD and TRBJ reference genes, and CDR3 was defined per IMGT. Any clonotype with a frequency above 0.1% was counted as a highly expanded clone. Shannon entropy was used to measure repertoire diversity, and the Gini coefficient was used to measure V-J evenness. Public clonotypes were defined as clonotypes shared by more than one individual. TCRdb reanalyzed the raw reads on its own, using fastp at Q25 for trimming and MiXCR for clone calling, and kept in-frame beta chains. Every CDR3 protein is listed once, alongside the most common genes and DNA of its rows. These V and J calls are TCRdb output, not the study's own analysis. This sample holds approximately 380,000 distinct CDR3 sequences; about 20% were observed only once. The ten largest clones capture more than 20% of the sample.

V is cut back by 8 bases and J by 0 bases, with 3 bases in the junction unmatched. The CDR3, cysteine through phenylalanine, is 14 amino acids long. Left in the record is the CDR3 DNA by itself, 42 bases read in frame from the first base. The germline V gene (reference sequence) yields LNHNV for CDR1 and YYDKDF for CDR2. Sequencing used peripheral blood mononuclear cells (PBMCs), obtained when the disease was refractory, from a patient treated with antithyroid drugs. In this chain, TRBV15 is recombined with TRBJ2-2; TRBD2 lines up with 7 middle nucleotides. This receptor was identified in a female donor with Graves disease. Here is the DNA: TGTGCCACCTCTAGCGGCGCGAACACCGGGGAGCTGTTTTTT. This sequence encodes CATSSGANTGELFF. Here the CDR3 is joined to the reference TRBV15 and TRBJ2-2 genes, and the full variable domain is: DAMVIQNPRYQVTQFGKPVTLSCSQTLNHNVMYWYQQKSSQAPKLLFHYYDKDFNNEADTPDNFQSRRPNTSFCFLDIRSPGLGDTAMYLCATSSGANTGELFFGEGSRLTVL.